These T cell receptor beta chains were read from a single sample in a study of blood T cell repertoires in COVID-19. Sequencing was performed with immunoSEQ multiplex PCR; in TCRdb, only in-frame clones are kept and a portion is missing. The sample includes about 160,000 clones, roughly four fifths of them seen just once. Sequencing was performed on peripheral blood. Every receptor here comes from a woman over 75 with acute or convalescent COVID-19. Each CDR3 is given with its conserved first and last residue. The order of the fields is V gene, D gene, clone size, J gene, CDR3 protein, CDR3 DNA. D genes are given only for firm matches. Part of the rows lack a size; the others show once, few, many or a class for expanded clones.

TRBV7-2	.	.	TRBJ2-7	CASSSVGGATYEQYF	TGTGCCAGCAGCTCAGTAGGTGGGGCCACCTACGAGCAGTACTTC
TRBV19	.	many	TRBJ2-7	CASSIAYRLPSYEQYF	TGTGCCAGTAGTATAGCATACAGGCTCCCTTCCTACGAGCAGTACTTC
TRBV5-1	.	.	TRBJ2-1	CASSPSGSDEQFF	TGCGCCAGCAGCCCTTCGGGGAGCGATGAGCAGTTCTTC
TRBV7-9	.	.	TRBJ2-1	CASSLLDTGPGIDEQFF	TGTGCCAGCAGCTTACTGGATACGGGCCCCGGGATTGATGAGCAGTTCTTC
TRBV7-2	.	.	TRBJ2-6	CASSFQNSGANVLTF	TGTGCCAGCAGCTTTCAGAACTCTGGGGCCAACGTCCTGACTTTC
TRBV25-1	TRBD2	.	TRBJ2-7	CASSLGTSGKNEQYF	TGTGCCAGCAGTCTAGGGACTAGCGGGAAGAACGAGCAGTACTTC
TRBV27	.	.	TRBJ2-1	CASSYLNEQFF	TGTGCCAGCAGTTATCTGAATGAGCAGTTCTTC
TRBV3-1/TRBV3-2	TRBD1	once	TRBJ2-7	CASSWSGQGAREQYF	TGTGCCAGCAGCTGGTCGGGACAGGGCGCACGGGAGCAGTACTTC
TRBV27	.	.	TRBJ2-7	CASSLSVGYEQYF	TGTGCCAGCAGTTTAAGTGTCGGCTACGAGCAGTACTTC
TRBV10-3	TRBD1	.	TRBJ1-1	CAISEFRDRGTDTEAFF	TGTGCCATCAGTGAGTTCCGGGACAGGGGGACGGACACTGAAGCTTTCTTT
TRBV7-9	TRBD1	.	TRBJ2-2	CASRSVQGDTGELFF	TGTGCCAGCAGATCAGTTCAGGGGGACACCGGGGAGCTGTTTTTT
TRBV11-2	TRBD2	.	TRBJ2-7	CASSLEGTKLYEQYF	TGTGCCAGCAGCTTAGAAGGGACTAAGCTTTACGAGCAGTACTTC
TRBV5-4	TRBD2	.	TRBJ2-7	CASSILTSGRAEEQYF	TGTGCCAGCAGCATACTAACTAGCGGGAGGGCCGAGGAGCAGTACTTC
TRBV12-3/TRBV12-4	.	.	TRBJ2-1	CASSFEVGTEQFF	TGTGCCAGCAGTTTTGAGGTCGGAACTGAGCAGTTCTTC
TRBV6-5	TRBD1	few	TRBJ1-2	CASSYGDRVGGYTF	TGTGCCAGCAGCTATGGGGACAGGGTCGGAGGCTACACCTTC
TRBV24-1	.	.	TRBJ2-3	CATSEPTSDSGTSTDTQYF	TGTGCCACCAGTGAGCCCACCAGCGATAGCGGTACTAGCACAGATACGCAGTATTTT
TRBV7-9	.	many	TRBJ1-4	CASSLAEGLEKLFF	TGTGCCAGCAGCTTAGCAGAGGGTCTGGAAAAACTGTTTTTT
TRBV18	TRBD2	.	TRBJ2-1	CASSPLAGGFHEQFF	TGTGCCAGCTCACCGCTAGCGGGAGGGTTCCATGAGCAGTTCTTC
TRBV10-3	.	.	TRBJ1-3	CAISEGGSSGNTIYF	TGTGCCATCAGTGAGGGCGGGAGCTCTGGAAACACCATATATTTT
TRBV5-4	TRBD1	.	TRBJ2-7	CASSLRDRAGEQYF	TGTGCCAGCAGCTTGCGAGACAGGGCAGGGGAGCAGTACTTC
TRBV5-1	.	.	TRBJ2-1	CASSAGLSSYNEQFF	TGCGCCAGCAGCGCCGGACTTTCTTCCTACAATGAGCAGTTCTTC
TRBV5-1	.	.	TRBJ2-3	CASSLATGTDTQYF	TGCGCCAGCAGCTTGGCTACGGGCACAGATACGCAGTATTTT
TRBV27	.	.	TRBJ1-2	CASSDPYGGDYGYTF	TGTGCCAGCAGTGACCCGTACGGGGGTGACTATGGCTACACCTTC
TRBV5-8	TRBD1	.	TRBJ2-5	CASSSDRAETQYF	TGTGCCAGCAGCTCTGACAGGGCGGAGACCCAGTACTTC
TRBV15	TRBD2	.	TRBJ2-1	CATSQRGDNEQFF	TGTGCCACCAGCCAGCGGGGCGACAATGAGCAGTTCTTC
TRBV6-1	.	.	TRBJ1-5	CASTQEQGIQPQHF	TGTGCCAGCACCCAGGAGCAGGGAATTCAGCCCCAGCATTTT